The sequence of this T cell receptor beta chain was determined in a study of shared clonotypes between healthy human individuals. This table comes from immunoSEQ multiplex PCR, and its TCRdb copy is limited to in-frame clones, with some not included. This sample has 1.5 million to 1.9 million clones, with 98% found just once. The TCR comes from a man in his thirties or forties in good health. The sample consisted of naive CD4+ T cells sorted from blood. The subset denotes: CD45RA+ positively selected.

The CDR3 bases are TGTGCCAGCAGCCCTGAGAGCGTAGGGACAGGCTACACCTTC. Protein: CASSPESVGTGYTF. The chain is built from TRBV2 and TRBJ1-2, with a tentative D call TRBD1 (6 bases). The CDR3 contains 14 residues. Germline V gene sequence: CDR1 SNHLY, CDR2 FYNNEI. V was clipped by 6 bases and J by 8 bases, with 19 bases between them.